Below, 28 T cell receptor beta chains from the same sample are listed, as sequenced in a study of beta chain features in type 1 diabetes. For these TCRs, the target antigens are not known. Of the isolated RNA, all was reverse transcribed, and so the sequenced material was expressed TCRB transcripts. Repertoires were generated with immunoSEQ multiplex PCR, while TCRdb's copy carries only in-frame clones and drops some. The repertoire holds roughly 730,000 clones, about an eighth seen once, with about 0.02% in the top ten. Study-level results: Moderate but significant shortening of TCRB CDR3s was recorded in all four CD4+ subsets from Type 1 diabetes patients.

Sequenced sample: naive CD4+ T cells from blood. These receptors all come from a man between 18 and 29 years old with type 1 diabetes.

The chain joins TRBV7-9 to TRBJ2-3; D may match TRBD1 or TRBD2 (5 bases each). The V gene lost 11 bases and the J gene lost 8 bases, with 17 bases spanning the gap. Germline values: CDR1 SEHNR, CDR2 FQNEAQ (reference sequence). The CDR3 is made up of 12 amino acids. This CDR3 reads CALGPQSGTQYF. CDR3 sequence (DNA): TGTGCCCTGGGACCACAGTCTGGTACGCAGTATTTT.

The V call is TRBV7-9, the J call TRBJ1-1, with TRBD1 as a possible D gene (5 bases). This CDR3 is built from 13 residues. The germline gives CDR1 SEHNR, CDR2 FQNEAQ (reference sequence). Trimming removed 1 base from V and 7 bases from J, with 10 bases in between. The CDR3 nucleotides read TGTGCCAGCAGCTTAGTGGGGCAGAGTGAAGCTTTCTTT. Protein product: CASSLVGQSEAFF.

This rearrangement joins TRBV9 to TRBJ2-7; D perhaps matches TRBD2 (6 bases). Germline V CDR1 and CDR2: SGDLS, YYNGEE. V was clipped by 6 bases and J by 5 bases, with 18 bases between them. This CDR3 has 14 residues. The CDR3 loop is CASNPRGIRDEQYF. The CDR3 DNA sequence: TGTGCCAGCAACCCCCGGGGGATTAGGGACGAGCAGTACTTC.

This clone has a handful of counts. The chain employs TRBV4-2 and TRBJ2-3; TRBD2 aligns across 12 bases. V was clipped by 0 bases and J by 4 bases; unmatched bases: 11. Germline-derived CDR1 and CDR2 are LGHNA and YNFKEQ. CDR3 length equals 19 residues. CDR3 bases: TGTGCCAGCAGCCAAGATGCAGCTAGCGGGGGGGCAGTGGCAGATACGCAGTATTTT. Translating it yields CASSQDAASGGAVADTQYF.

As concerns this clone: Other DNA sequences in the sample encode the same CDR3. The rearrangement joins TRBV19 to TRBJ1-1, with TRBD1 as a possible D gene (6 bases). V was trimmed by 4 bases and J by 0 bases, leaving 9 bases between them. The CDR3 loop spans 14 amino acids. Germline assignment: CDR1 LNHDA and CDR2 SQIVND (reference sequence). Here the CDR3 DNA reads TGTGCCAGTAGTACCACAGGGCTGAACACTGAAGCTTTCTTT. Translating it yields CASSTTGLNTEAFF. Based on the CDR3 plus reference TRBV19 and TRBJ1-1, the full variable domain is DGGITQSPKYLFRKEGQNVTLSCEQNLNHDAMYWYRQDPGQGLRLIYYSQIVNDFQKGDIAEGYSVSREKKESFPLTVTSAQKNPTAFYLCASSTTGLNTEAFFGQGTRLTVV.

This clone was counted between two and nine times. The V call is TRBV4-1, the J call TRBJ1-5, with 8 bases aligning to TRBD1. The CDR3 is 16 residues long. The germline V gene has CDR1 MGHRA and CDR2 YSYEKL. The trim removed 3 bases at V and 5 bases at J, leaving 9 bases unmatched. CDR3 nucleotide sequence: TGCGCCAGCAGCCAGGCAGAGGACAGGGCAGATCAGCCCCAGCATTTT. It yields the protein CASSQAEDRADQPQHF.

The rearrangement links TRBV5-1 to TRBJ2-5; 7 nucleotides agree with TRBD2. CDR1 and CDR2 from the germline V gene are SGHRS and YFSETQ. The V gene end was trimmed by 2 bases and the J gene end by 1 base; junction bases not matched to a gene: 2. The CDR3 has 14 residues. CDR3: CASSFSSGQETQYF. For the CDR3, the DNA is TGCGCCAGCAGCTTTTCTAGCGGCCAAGAGACCCAGTACTTC.

The DNA for the CDR3 is TGTGCCAGCAGTGAAAGGACACTCTCCTACGAGCAGTACTTC. Protein sequence: CASSERTLSYEQYF. The genes are TRBV6-1 and TRBJ2-7, with D perhaps matching TRBD1 (5 bases). Germline-derived CDR1 and CDR2 are MNHNS and SASEGT. V lost 2 bases and J lost 0, with 8 bases in between. The CDR3 contains 14 residues.

This chain uses TRBV10-1 with TRBJ2-1, with D unclear. The length of the CDR3 is 12 residues. Germline V gene lookup returns CDR1 WNHNN and CDR2 SYGVQD (reference sequence). V dropped 0 bases and J dropped 5 bases, with 2 bases sitting between them. In nucleotides, the CDR3 is TGCGCCAGCAGTGAGTCCAACAATGAGCAGTTCTTC. Translating gives CASSESNNEQFF.

This chain uses TRBV6-6 with TRBJ2-2; TRBD1 matches at 10 bases. This CDR3 region has 16 residues. Per germline, CDR1 MNHNY and CDR2 SVGAGI (reference sequence). V lost 6 bases and J lost 6; bases outside the gene matches: 10. Here the CDR3 reads CASRPRGTGEAGELFF. CDR3 nucleotides: TGTGCCAGCAGACCCCGGGGGACAGGGGAGGCCGGGGAGCTGTTTTTT.

This clone was detected only a few times. The CDR3 bases are TGTGCCAGCAGCCAAGGTGGTAGCGGGGGTGCCGGGGAGACCCAGTACTTC. It codes for CASSQGGSGGAGETQYF. V and J are TRBV4-2 and TRBJ2-5; 9 bases map to TRBD2. The CDR3 consists of 17 residues. The germline CDR1 and CDR2 sequences are LGHNA and YNFKEQ. V dropped 1 base and J dropped 5; count of bases not matched to a gene: 11.

V is TRBV4-2 and J is TRBJ2-1; D not resolved. The germline V gene encodes CDR1 LGHNA and CDR2 YNFKEQ. CDR3 length: 16 residues. The V end lost 1 base, the J end lost 4 bases, and 14 bases lay between the germline ends. The CDR3 nucleotides read TGTGCCAGCAGCCAAGTGTCGGCGGCCGATTACAATGAGCAGTTCTTC. Translation: CASSQVSAADYNEQFF.

CDR3 sequence reads: CASSPRYQETQYF. DNA for the CDR3: TGTGCCAGCAGCCCCCGATATCAAGAGACCCAGTACTTC. This sequence joins TRBV7-2 and TRBJ2-5; D gene uncertain. V was clipped by 5 bases and J by 2 bases, with 9 bases between them. The CDR3 contains 13 residues. Germline CDR1 and CDR2: SGHTA and FQGNSA.

The chain couples TRBV9 to TRBJ1-1, with D uncertain. CDR1 is SGDLS and CDR2 is YYNGEE in the germline V gene. V was trimmed by 0 bases and J by 1 base, leaving 7 bases between them. The CDR3 length is 14 residues. This CDR3 reads CASSVESGNTEAFF. DNA for the CDR3: TGTGCCAGCAGCGTAGAGTCCGGGAACACTGAAGCTTTCTTT. Drawing the rest from reference TRBV9 and TRBJ1-1, the complete variable domain is DSGVTQTPKHLITATGQRVTLRCSPRSGDLSVYWYQQSLDQGLQFLIQYYNGEERAKGNILERFSAQQFPDLHSELNLSSLELGDSALYFCASSVESGNTEAFFGQGTRLTVV.

The chain links TRBV25-1 to TRBJ1-2; 9 nucleotides match TRBD1. Trimming removed 4 bases from V and 7 bases from J; junction bases left unmatched: 13. The CDR3 covers 16 residues. Germline-derived CDR1 and CDR2 are MGHDK and SYGVNS. For the CDR3, the DNA is TGTGCCAGCAGTGTCCCCTCGACAGGGGGGAGGATTGGCTACACCTTC. Translation: CASSVPSTGGRIGYTF.

The chain carries TRBV29-1 and TRBJ1-4; perhaps TRBD1 as D (6 bases). Trimming took 3 bases from V and 7 from J, leaving 18 bases between them. The CDR3 has 15 amino acids. Germline V gene lookup returns CDR1 SQVTM and CDR2 ANQGSEA. DNA for the CDR3: TGCAGCGTTGAGGGCGATCGGGGGGCAAGTGAAAAACTGTTTTTT. It specifies CSVEGDRGASEKLFF. Using reference TRBV29-1 and TRBJ1-4 for the parts outside the CDR3, the full variable domain is SAVISQKPSRDICQRGTSLTIQCQVDSQVTMMFWYRQQPGQSLTLIATANQGSEATYESGFVIDKFPISRPNLTFSTLTVSNMSPEDSSIYLCSVEGDRGASEKLFFGSGTQLSVL.

The chain combines TRBV6-1 with TRBJ2-7, with no clear D. CDR3 size: 12 residues. Trimming cost V 8 bases and J 1 base, with 9 bases left between them. Germline CDR1 MNHNS, CDR2 SASEGT. The CDR3 bases are TGTGCCAGCGTCACAGCTTCCTACGAGCAGTACTTC. This encodes CASVTASYEQYF.

This clone has a single count. The chain carries TRBV19 and TRBJ2-7; 7 bases align to TRBD1. V shed 5 bases and J 0 bases; nucleotides not matched to a gene: 10. The germline V gene has CDR1 LNHDA and CDR2 SQIVND (reference sequence). The CDR3 is 16 residues long. In DNA form, the CDR3 reads TGTGCCAGTAGTCCCGAGGGGGCGGCCAGCTCCTACGAGCAGTACTTC. Translation gives CASSPEGAASSYEQYF.

As to this clone: The junction departs from germline at one end; a sequencing error may be responsible. The chain links TRBV7-7 to TRBJ2-1, with 9 bases fitting TRBD1. Germline V gene lookup returns CDR1 SSHAT and CDR2 FNYEAQ (reference sequence). This CDR3 region has 16 residues. The CDR3 DNA sequence: TGTGCTAGCAGCTTAGTTTGGACAGGGGATGGAGGTGAGCAGTTCTTC. Its translation is CASSLVWTGDGGEQFF. The whole variable domain, filled in from reference TRBV7-7 and TRBJ2-1, reads GAGVSQSPRYKVTKRGQDVTLRCDPISSHATLYWYQQALGQGPEFLTYFNYEAQPDKSGLPSDRFSAERPEGSISTLTIQRTEQRDSAMYRCASSLVWTGDGGEQFFGPGTRLTVL.

A few counts support this clone. J is TRBJ2-3 and V is TRBV5-6; TRBD2 is a possible D gene (5 bases). Germline V gene sequence: CDR1 SGHDT, CDR2 YYEEEE. This CDR3 is 16 amino acids long. V lost 0 bases and J lost 5, with 16 bases in between. CDR3 sequence (DNA): TGTGCCAGCAGCTTGGCGGGCCCCGGGGTAGGAGATACGCAGTATTTT. Encoded protein: CASSLAGPGVGDTQYF.

This clone was recorded a few times. The V gene is TRBV2, the J gene TRBJ2-3; D not resolved. V lost 2 bases to trimming and J lost 1 base, with 10 bases between them. Looked up from germline, CDR1 is SNHLY and CDR2 is FYNNEI. The CDR3 has 15 residues. The CDR3 bases are TGTGCCAGCAGTGAAAAAGCCCTGGGCACAGATACGCAGTATTTT. This gives the protein CASSEKALGTDTQYF.

Only a few counts were recorded for this clone. The rearrangement uses TRBV29-1 and TRBJ1-6, with a tentative D call TRBD1 (6 bases). This CDR3 contains 13 residues. V gave up 4 bases and J gave up 5 bases, with 9 bases separating them. Per the germline V gene, CDR1 is SQVTM and CDR2 is ANQGSEA. This CDR3 is CSVAGADNSPLHF. The CDR3 DNA reads TGCAGCGTTGCGGGGGCAGATAATTCACCCCTCCACTTT.

Concerning this clone: The sample has other DNA sequences that encode this CDR3 too. The J gene is TRBJ1-2, the V gene TRBV7-9, with TRBD1 identical over 7 bases. Germline CDR1 and CDR2: SEHNR and FQNEAQ (reference sequence). With 5 bases clipped from V and 0 bases from J, the junction kept 3 bases outside the gene matches. The CDR3 is made up of 14 amino acids. CDR3 in amino acids: CASSPGTANYGYTF. In nucleotides, the CDR3 is TGTGCCAGCAGCCCGGGGACAGCTAACTATGGCTACACCTTC.

V and J are TRBV20-1 and TRBJ1-5; no reliable D call. From germline, CDR1 is DFQATT and CDR2 SNEGSKA (reference sequence). V was pared by 5 bases and J by 11 bases, with 13 bases between. The CDR3 consists of 11 residues. This CDR3 is CSALDSGTQHF. CDR3 DNA: TGCAGTGCTTTGGATAGTGGAACCCAGCATTTT.

This sequence joins TRBV11-2 and TRBJ2-3; D not certain. The germline V gene has CDR1 SGHAT and CDR2 FQNNGV. Trimming left V 0 bases short and J 0 bases short, with 10 bases between. There are 16 residues in the CDR3. CDR3 loop: CASSLDGQASTDTQYF. The CDR3, as DNA: TGTGCCAGCAGCTTAGATGGGCAGGCCAGCACAGATACGCAGTATTTT.

The V call is TRBV7-9, the J call TRBJ1-6; D is perhaps TRBD1 (6 bases). V lost 6 bases, J lost 10 bases, and 19 bases lay in between. CDR3 length: 15 residues. Germline assignment: CDR1 SEHNR and CDR2 FQNEAQ (reference sequence). The CDR3 loop reads CASRLASGARSPLHF. The CDR3 nucleotides read TGTGCCAGCAGACTTGCCTCAGGGGCTCGGTCACCCCTCCACTTT.

V gene TRBV10-3 combines with J gene TRBJ2-1; 7 bases match TRBD2. The V gene's germline CDR1 is ENHRY and CDR2 SYGVKD. The CDR3 runs 14 residues. V dropped 4 bases and J dropped 5; count of bases not matched to a gene: 5. The CDR3 DNA reads TGTGCCATCAGTGGGGAGGGAGGGAACAATGAGCAGTTCTTC. This encodes CAISGEGGNNEQFF.

This clone was seen a few times. V gene TRBV7-2 combines with J gene TRBJ1-4; D is possibly TRBD1 (5 bases). Germline V gives CDR1 SGHTA, CDR2 FQGNSA. Trimming removed 5 bases at V and 7 bases at J, with 14 bases between. CDR3 length: 14 amino acids. The CDR3 is CASSPPGLFEKLFF. For the CDR3, the DNA is TGTGCCAGCAGCCCCCCGGGGCTCTTTGAAAAACTGTTTTTT.